This T cell receptor (beta chain) was sequenced for a study of blood T cells in healthy people across ages. It was with a sample-barcoded 5' primer and a J-beta primer mix that a second PCR of roughly 7 to 12 cycles was run. MiXCR was run by TCRdb on the 5' RACE reads, yielding one entry per CDR3 protein. This repertoire shows over 600,000 distinct CDR3 sequences, roughly 20% found once; its top ten account for roughly 3.6%. The sample taken for sequencing was blood. This sequence originates from a man between 65 and 85 years old in good health.

The CDR3 sequence: CASSLNGGPFDNEQFF. The CDR3 region has the DNA TGTGCCAGCAGTCTAAACGGGGGGCCCTTTGACAATGAGCAGTTCTTC. The genes are TRBV28 and TRBJ2-1; D perhaps matches TRBD2 (7 bases). V lost 5 bases and J lost 5, with 19 bases in between. The length of the CDR3 is 16 residues. Germline-derived CDR1 and CDR2 are MDHEN and SYDVKM. Supplemented by reference TRBV28 and TRBJ2-1, the full variable domain reads DVKVTQSSRYLVKRTGEKVFLECVQDMDHENMFWYRQDPGLGLRLIYFSYDVKMKEKGDIPEGYSVSREKKERFSLILESASTNQTSMYLCASSLNGGPFDNEQFFGPGTRLTVL.